The clone carrying this T cell receptor beta chain was seen a single time. The sample originates from a study of T cell changes during pregnancy in multiple sclerosis. Measured with immunoSEQ multiplex PCR; TCRdb has only the in-frame clones, and not every one. The sample consists of roughly 89,000 clones, 94% of them appearing once. From germline, CDR1 is SGHRS and CDR2 YFSETQ. CDR3 length: 16 amino acids. The V and J ends lost 3 bases and 8 bases respectively, with 20 bases between them. The sequence was collected from a female donor in good health, enrolled as a control in a pregnancy study. V is TRBV5-1 and J is TRBJ1-4; a weak D match, TRBD1 (6 bases). The sample here was peripheral blood, taken after pregnancy. Here the CDR3 reads CASSSGNNRAEEKLFF. The CDR3 DNA reads TGCGCCAGCAGCTCGGGAAACAACAGGGCCGAGGAAAAACTGTTTTTT.